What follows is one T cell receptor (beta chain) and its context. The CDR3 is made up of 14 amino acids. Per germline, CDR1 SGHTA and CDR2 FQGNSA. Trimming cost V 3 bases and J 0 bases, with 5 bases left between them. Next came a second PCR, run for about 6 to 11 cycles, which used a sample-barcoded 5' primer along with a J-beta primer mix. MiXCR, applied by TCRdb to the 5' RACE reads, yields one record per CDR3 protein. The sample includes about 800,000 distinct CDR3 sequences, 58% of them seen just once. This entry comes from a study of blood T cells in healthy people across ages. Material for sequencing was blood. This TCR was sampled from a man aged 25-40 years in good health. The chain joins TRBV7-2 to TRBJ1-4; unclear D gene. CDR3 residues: CASSLIATNEKLFF. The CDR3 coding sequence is TGTGCCAGCAGCTTGATTGCAACTAATGAAAAACTGTTTTTT.